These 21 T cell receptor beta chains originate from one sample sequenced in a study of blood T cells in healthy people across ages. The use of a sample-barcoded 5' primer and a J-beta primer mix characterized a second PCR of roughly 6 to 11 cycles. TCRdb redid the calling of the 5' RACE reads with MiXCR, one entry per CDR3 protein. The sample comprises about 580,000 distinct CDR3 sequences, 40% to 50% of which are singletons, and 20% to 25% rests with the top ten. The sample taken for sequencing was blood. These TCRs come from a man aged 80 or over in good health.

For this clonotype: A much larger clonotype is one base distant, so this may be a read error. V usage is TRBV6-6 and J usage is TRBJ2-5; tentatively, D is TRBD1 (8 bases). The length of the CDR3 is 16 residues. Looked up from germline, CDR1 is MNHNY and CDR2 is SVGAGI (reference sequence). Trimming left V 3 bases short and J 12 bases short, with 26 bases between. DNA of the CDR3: TGTGCCAGCAGTTATTTTGGACAGGGTGGACTAGATGGCGAGTACTTC. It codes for CASSYFGQGGLDGEYF.

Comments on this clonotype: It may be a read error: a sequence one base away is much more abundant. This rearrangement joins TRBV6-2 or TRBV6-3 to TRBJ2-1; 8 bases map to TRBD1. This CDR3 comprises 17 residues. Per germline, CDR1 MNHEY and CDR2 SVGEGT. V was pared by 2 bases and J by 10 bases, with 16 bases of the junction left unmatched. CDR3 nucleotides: TGTGCCAGCAGTTACCCTCCCGCTGACAGGGGCGGCGACGAGCAGTTCTTC. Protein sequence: CASSYPPADRGGDEQFF.

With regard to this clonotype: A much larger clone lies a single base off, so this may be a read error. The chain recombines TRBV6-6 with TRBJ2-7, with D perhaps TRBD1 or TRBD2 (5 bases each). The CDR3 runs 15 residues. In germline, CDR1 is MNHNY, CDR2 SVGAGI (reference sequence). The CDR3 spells CASRPSGSPSDEQYF. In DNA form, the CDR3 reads TGTGCCAGCCGACCTTCAGGGAGTCCCTCCGACGAGCAGTACTTC.

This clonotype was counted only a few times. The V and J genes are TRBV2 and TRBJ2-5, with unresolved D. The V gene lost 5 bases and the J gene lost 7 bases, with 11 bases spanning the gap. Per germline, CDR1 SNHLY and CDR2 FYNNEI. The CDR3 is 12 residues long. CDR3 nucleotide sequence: TGTGCCAGCAGTCGCTCTTTGGCGACCCAGTACTTC. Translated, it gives CASSRSLATQYF.

CDR3 nucleotides: TGCAGTGCTCGTGATAGCGGGAGCTTGGAGACCCAGTACTTC. Amino acid sequence: CSARDSGSLETQYF. V and J are TRBV20-1 and TRBJ2-5; TRBD2 matches at 9 bases. This CDR3 contains 14 residues. The trim removed 5 bases at V and 5 bases at J, leaving 9 bases unmatched. Germline loops: CDR1 DFQATT, CDR2 SNEGSKA (reference sequence).

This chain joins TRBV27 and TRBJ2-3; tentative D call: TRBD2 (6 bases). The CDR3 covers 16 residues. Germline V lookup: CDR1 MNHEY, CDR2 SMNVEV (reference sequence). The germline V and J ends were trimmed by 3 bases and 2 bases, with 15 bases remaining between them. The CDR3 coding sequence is TGTGCCAGCAGTTTTTTAGTAGCGGAGTCCACAGATACGCAGTATTTT. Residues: CASSFLVAESTDTQYF.

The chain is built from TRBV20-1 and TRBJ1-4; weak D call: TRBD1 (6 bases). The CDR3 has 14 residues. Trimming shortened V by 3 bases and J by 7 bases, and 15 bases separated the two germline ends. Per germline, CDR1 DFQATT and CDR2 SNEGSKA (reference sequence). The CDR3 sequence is CSASIGQTREKLFF. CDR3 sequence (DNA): TGCAGTGCTAGTATCGGACAGACTCGTGAAAAACTGTTTTTT.

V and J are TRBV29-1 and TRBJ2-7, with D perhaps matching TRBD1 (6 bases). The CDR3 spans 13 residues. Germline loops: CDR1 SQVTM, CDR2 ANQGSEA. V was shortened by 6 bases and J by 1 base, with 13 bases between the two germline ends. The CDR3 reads CSVAGTISYEQYF. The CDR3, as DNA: TGCAGCGTGGCCGGGACAATATCCTACGAGCAGTACTTC.

The CDR3 protein is CASSARQVTGANVLTF. Written as DNA, the CDR3 is TGTGCCAGCAGCGCCCGACAGGTAACTGGGGCCAACGTCCTGACTTTC. The genes are TRBV7-2 and TRBJ2-6, with D possibly being TRBD1 (6 bases). Trimming took off 5 bases at V and 2 bases at J, with 13 bases between the two ends. Germline CDR1 and CDR2: SGHTA and FQGNSA. This CDR3 region has 16 residues. Filled out from reference TRBV7-2 and TRBJ2-6, the complete variable domain reads GAGVSQSPSNKVTEKGKDVELRCDPISGHTALYWYRQSLGQGLEFLIYFQGNSAPDKSGLPSDRFSAERTGGSVSTLTIQRTQQEDSAVYLCASSARQVTGANVLTFGAGSRLTVL.

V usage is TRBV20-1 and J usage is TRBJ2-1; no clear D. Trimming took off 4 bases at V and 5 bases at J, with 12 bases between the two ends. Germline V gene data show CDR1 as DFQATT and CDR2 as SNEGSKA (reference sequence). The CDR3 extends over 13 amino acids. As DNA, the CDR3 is TGCAGTGCTATGAAGCAGTCCCACAATGAGCAGTTCTTC. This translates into CSAMKQSHNEQFF.

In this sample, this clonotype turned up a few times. CDR3 sequence reads: CASGTRGSYEQYF. CDR3 DNA sequence: TGTGCCAGCGGTACCAGGGGCTCCTACGAGCAGTACTTC. V usage is TRBV13 and J usage is TRBJ2-7; possibly TRBD1 for D (6 bases). The V gene lost 8 bases and the J gene lost 0 bases, with 11 bases spanning the gap. Germline V lookup: CDR1 PRHDT, CDR2 FYEKMQ (reference sequence). The CDR3 has 13 amino acids. The full variable domain, its missing parts supplied by reference TRBV13 and TRBJ2-7, is AAGVIQSPRHLIKEKRETATLKCYPIPRHDTVYWYQQGPGQDPQFLISFYEKMQSDKGSIPDRFSAQQFSDYHSELNMSSLELGDSALYFCASGTRGSYEQYFGPGTRLTVT.

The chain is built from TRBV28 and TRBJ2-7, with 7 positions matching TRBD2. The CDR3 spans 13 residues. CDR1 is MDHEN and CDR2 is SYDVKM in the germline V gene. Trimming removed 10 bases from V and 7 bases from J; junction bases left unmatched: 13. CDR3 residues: CATTPAGEEEQYF. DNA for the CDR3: TGTGCCACGACTCCGGCGGGAGAGGAAGAGCAGTACTTC. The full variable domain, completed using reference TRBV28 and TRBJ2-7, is DVKVTQSSRYLVKRTGEKVFLECVQDMDHENMFWYRQDPGLGLRLIYFSYDVKMKEKGDIPEGYSVSREKKERFSLILESASTNQTSMYLCATTPAGEEEQYFGPGTRLTVT.

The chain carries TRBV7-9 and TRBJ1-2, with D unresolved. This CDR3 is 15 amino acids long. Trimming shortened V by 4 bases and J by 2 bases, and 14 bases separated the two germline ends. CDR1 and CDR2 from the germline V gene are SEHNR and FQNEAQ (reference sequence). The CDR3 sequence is CASSSLTGGNYGYTF. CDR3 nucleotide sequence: TGTGCCAGCAGCTCCCTGACCGGTGGGAACTATGGCTACACCTTC. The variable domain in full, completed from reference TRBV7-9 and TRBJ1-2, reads DTGVSQNPRHKITKRGQNVTFRCDPISEHNRLYWYRQTLGQGPEFLTYFQNEAQLEKSRLLSDRFSAERPKGSFSTLEIQRTEQGDSAMYLCASSSLTGGNYGYTFGSGTRLTVV.

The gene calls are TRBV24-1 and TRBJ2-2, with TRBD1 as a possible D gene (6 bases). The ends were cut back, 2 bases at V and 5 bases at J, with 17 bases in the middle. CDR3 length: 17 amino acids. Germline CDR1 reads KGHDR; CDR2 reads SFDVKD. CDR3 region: CATSDSDGTRPTGELFF. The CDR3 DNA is TGTGCCACCAGTGATTCGGACGGGACACGCCCGACCGGGGAGCTGTTTTTT.

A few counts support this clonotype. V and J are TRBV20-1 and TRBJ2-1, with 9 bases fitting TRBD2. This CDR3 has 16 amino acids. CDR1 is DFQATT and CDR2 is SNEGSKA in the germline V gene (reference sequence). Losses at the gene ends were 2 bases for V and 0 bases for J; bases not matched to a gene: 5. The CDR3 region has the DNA TGCAGTGCTAGATCGCTAGCGGGATCCTCCTACAATGAGCAGTTCTTC. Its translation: CSARSLAGSSYNEQFF.

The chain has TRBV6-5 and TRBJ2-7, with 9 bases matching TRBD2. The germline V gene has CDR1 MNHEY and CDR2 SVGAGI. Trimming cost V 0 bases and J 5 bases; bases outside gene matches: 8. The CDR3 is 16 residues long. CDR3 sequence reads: CASSYSLSGSGHEQYF. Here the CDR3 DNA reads TGTGCCAGCAGTTACTCGCTTAGCGGGAGCGGCCACGAGCAGTACTTC.

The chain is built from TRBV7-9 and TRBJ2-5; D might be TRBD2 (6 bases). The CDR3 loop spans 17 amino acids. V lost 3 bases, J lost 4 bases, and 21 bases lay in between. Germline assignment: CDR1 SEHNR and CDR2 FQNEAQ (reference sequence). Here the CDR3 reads CASSFGRRGGIGETQYF. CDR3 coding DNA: TGTGCCAGCAGCTTTGGTCGGCGGGGAGGTATCGGAGAGACCCAGTACTTC.

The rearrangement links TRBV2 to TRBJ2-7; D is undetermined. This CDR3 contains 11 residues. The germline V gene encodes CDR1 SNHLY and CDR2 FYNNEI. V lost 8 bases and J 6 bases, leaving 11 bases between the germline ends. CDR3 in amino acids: CASAVVGEQYF. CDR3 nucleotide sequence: TGTGCCAGCGCGGTGGTCGGCGAGCAGTACTTC. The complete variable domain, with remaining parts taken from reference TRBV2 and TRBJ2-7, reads EPEVTQTPSHQVTQMGQEVILRCVPISNHLYFYWYRQILGQKVEFLVSFYNNEISEKSEIFDDQFSVERPDGSNFTLKIRSTKLEDSAMYFCASAVVGEQYFGPGTRLTVT.

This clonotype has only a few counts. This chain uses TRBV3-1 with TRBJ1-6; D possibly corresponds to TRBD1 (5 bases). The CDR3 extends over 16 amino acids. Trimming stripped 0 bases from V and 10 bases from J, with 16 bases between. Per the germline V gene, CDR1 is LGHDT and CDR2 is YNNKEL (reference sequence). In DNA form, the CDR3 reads TGTGCCAGCAGCCAAGATGGGGGACCCAGGCAGTCACCCCTCCACTTT. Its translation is CASSQDGGPRQSPLHF.

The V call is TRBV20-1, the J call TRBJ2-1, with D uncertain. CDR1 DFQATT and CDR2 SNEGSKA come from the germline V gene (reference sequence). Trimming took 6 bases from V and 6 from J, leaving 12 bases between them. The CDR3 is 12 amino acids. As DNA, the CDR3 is TGCAGTGCCAGTGCGGTATTCAATGAGCAGTTCTTC. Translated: CSASAVFNEQFF.

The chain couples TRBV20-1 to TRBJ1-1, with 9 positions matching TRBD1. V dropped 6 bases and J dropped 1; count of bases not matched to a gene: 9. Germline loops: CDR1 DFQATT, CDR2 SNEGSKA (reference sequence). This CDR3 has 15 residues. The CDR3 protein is CSALTGGAKNTEAFF. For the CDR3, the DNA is TGCAGTGCGTTAACAGGGGGCGCGAAGAACACTGAAGCTTTCTTT.